Below, one T cell receptor (beta chain) is given with its context. The CDR3 is 13 amino acids. Per the germline V gene, CDR1 is LNHDA and CDR2 is SQIVND (reference sequence). The V and J ends lost 10 bases and 5 bases, in that order; junction bases with no gene match: 6. The sample is drawn from a study of blood T cells in healthy people across ages. PCR was performed a second time for roughly 7 to 12 cycles using a sample-barcoded 5' primer and a J-beta primer mix. TCRdb recomputed calls from the 5' RACE reads with MiXCR, one row per CDR3 protein. Found here are over a million distinct CDR3 sequences, over 35% of them singletons; the top ten hold about 20%.

Specimen: blood. The chain employs TRBV19 and TRBJ2-1; 9 positions agree with TRBD1. This TCR came from a woman aged 55-70 years in good health. The CDR3 loop is CATGTGFDNEQFF. CDR3 nucleotide sequence: TGTGCCACCGGGACAGGGTTCGACAATGAGCAGTTCTTC.